This is a list of T cell receptor beta chains from one sample in a study of beta chain features in type 1 diabetes. Using immunoSEQ multiplex PCR, the repertoire was profiled, and TCRdb retains in-frame clones only, with some absent. The sample contains a few hundred thousand clones, approximately 13% of which appear only once. What was sequenced was naive CD4+ T cells from blood. These receptors all stem from a woman between 18 and 29 years old with type 1 diabetes. Both conserved end residues are trimmed from each CDR3.

TRBJ2-7	TRBV30	AWSGTGSYEQY
TRBJ2-1	TRBV4-3	ASSPPGLAGVHEQF
TRBJ1-1	TRBV7-9	ASSRGQGTTEAF
TRBJ2-1	TRBV7-2	ASNQLGNEQF
TRBJ2-1	TRBV7-9	ASSLVGLAGRSSYNEQF
TRBJ1-2	TRBV19	ASSMAGGYYGYT
TRBJ2-7	TRBV7-9	ASSLVWQGGDYEQY
TRBJ2-7	TRBV19	ASSIRGGQYAYEQY
TRBJ1-3	TRBV6-5	ASSYSSSGNTIY
TRBJ2-1	TRBV20-1	SGYGSREQF
TRBJ1-5	TRBV7-8	ASSLDRGNQPQH
TRBJ2-6	TRBV30	ACPPGTGSSGANVLT
TRBJ2-7	TRBV2	ASTMRTGSYEQY
TRBJ2-1	TRBV20-1	TISDREQF
TRBJ1-1	TRBV9	ASSVGRDRESRRAF
TRBJ2-1	TRBV4-1	ASSQGASKQF
TRBJ2-1	TRBV20-1	SVTRYNEQF
TRBJ1-2	TRBV25-1	ASSETTGKRNGYT
TRBJ2-2	TRBV4-3	ASSQEVARSTGELF
TRBJ2-1	TRBV27	ASSRGLRYYNEQF
TRBJ1-4	TRBV18	ASSPGQGSNEKLF
TRBJ1-4	TRBV4-3	ASSQGQGSEKLF
TRBJ2-7	TRBV28	ASRRLGLGYEQY
TRBJ2-5	TRBV14	ASSQHRASLRETQY
TRBJ2-1	TRBV2	ASSGRTGRNEQF
TRBJ2-1	TRBV7-9	ASSPGTSGYNEQF
TRBJ2-7	TRBV5-4	ASSFNSGRAAFYEQY
TRBJ2-3	TRBV4-3	ASSLGHGTDTQY
TRBJ2-5	TRBV18	ASSPPTQETQY
TRBJ2-7	TRBV7-8	ASSRGAGRNEQY
TRBJ2-1	TRBV30	AWATGYDEQF
TRBJ2-1	TRBV7-2	ASSLNSGWGSSSYNEQF
TRBJ2-1	TRBV15	ATSRAGTAEQF
TRBJ2-1	TRBV6-4	ASSGSEASGTEQF
TRBJ2-1	TRBV11-3	ASSPRGGSSYNEQF
TRBJ2-2	TRBV5-4	ASSWGPLAGGLGGELF
TRBJ2-5	TRBV18	ASSLLQDRGQETQY